These 5 T cell receptor beta chains share one sample of origin, sequenced in a study of cytomegalovirus exposure and HLA in healthy donors. The study ran its PCR with 60 Vbeta and 13 Jbeta primers. Only in-frame clones appear in the TCRdb table, and some are missing; sequencing was by immunoSEQ multiplex PCR. This sample contains 200,000 to 250,000 clones. Sequenced material: PBMCs. The source of these receptors is a girl aged 2 to 10 in good health and CMV-seropositive.

V usage is TRBV5-6 and J usage is TRBJ1-1, with TRBD1 as a possible D gene (5 bases). There are 13 residues in the CDR3. Germline CDR1 SGHDT, CDR2 YYEEEE. V lost 6 bases to trimming and J lost 2 bases, with 11 bases between them. CDR3 amino acids: CASTSGGNTEAFF. In DNA, the CDR3 is TGTGCCAGCACCTCCGGGGGAAACACTGAAGCTTTCTTT.

V and J are TRBV14 and TRBJ2-3; TRBD1 agrees at 8 bases. Per the germline V gene, CDR1 is SGHDN and CDR2 is FVKESK. This CDR3 spans 15 amino acids. The J segment lost 1 base and the V segment lost 4 bases, leaving 4 bases of the junction unmatched. In DNA form, the CDR3 reads TGTGCCAGCAGCCCGGGACAGGTTCGCACAGATACGCAGTATTTT. The encoded protein is CASSPGQVRTDTQYF.

The rearrangement links TRBV7-2 to TRBJ2-2; 7 bases are a match to TRBD1. After removal of 5 bases from V and 4 bases from J, the junction contained 10 bases not matched to a gene. In germline, CDR1 is SGHTA, CDR2 FQGNSA. This CDR3 contains 16 residues. CDR3 sequence: CASSPGTAGITGELFF. The DNA for the CDR3 is TGTGCCAGCAGCCCTGGGACAGCCGGAATCACCGGGGAGCTGTTTTTT.

The chain combines TRBV4-2 with TRBJ2-3; D is perhaps TRBD2 (6 bases). Looked up from germline, CDR1 is LGHNA and CDR2 is YNFKEQ. This CDR3 spans 17 amino acids. The V end was cut by 1 base, the J end by 7 bases, with 21 bases between. The CDR3 here is CASSQVEGTEAGNTQYF. The DNA of the CDR3 is TGTGCCAGCAGCCAAGTGGAGGGAACCGAGGCTGGGAATACGCAGTATTTT.

The gene calls are TRBV28 and TRBJ2-7; 8 bases fit TRBD2. The length of the CDR3 is 14 residues. Trimming cost V 6 bases and J 4 bases; bases outside gene matches: 8. CDR1 is MDHEN and CDR2 is SYDVKM in the germline V gene. The CDR3 sequence is CASSLGLAQYEQYF. The CDR3 bases are TGTGCCAGCAGCCTTGGACTAGCTCAATACGAGCAGTACTTC.